This is a list of T cell receptor beta chains from one sample in a study of regulatory T cells in long-lasting Graves disease. TCRdb recomputed calls from the multiplex PCR reads with MiXCR, one row per CDR3 protein. The sample lists roughly 400,000 distinct CDR3 sequences; about 15% were seen once. In addition, the sample was reused for a study of T cells in Graves' hyperthyroidism and ophthalmopathy.

The material was peripheral blood mononuclear cells (PBMCs), obtained at new diagnosis, from a patient treated with antithyroid drugs. These receptors originate from a woman in her thirties or forties with Graves disease. Both conserved end residues are part of each CDR3. Fields, in order: V gene, CDR3 protein.

>TRBV5-1
CASSLSQGSSYEQYF
>TRBV12-3/TRBV12-4
CASSQGRYNEQFF
>TRBV19
CASSRGPDTSSYEQYF
>TRBV5-1
CASSLRVGGFTEAFF
>TRBV30
CAWSVLAKTQYF
>TRBV28
CASGPGVSYEQYF
>TRBV30
CAWSVQDFVTDTQYF
>TRBV30
CAWSGSGETQYF
>TRBV29-1
CSVEKEAGNSYGQYF
>TRBV3-1
CASSQDGGVSGEQYF
>TRBV28
CASSLSGGRSNQPQHF
>TRBV18
CASSPGAGLANQRGYNEQFF
>TRBV28
CASSFELSSYNEQFF
>TRBV6-1
CASSPTPGAVGGRYNEQFF
>TRBV9
CASSVGRDSYEQYF
>TRBV13
CASSRRGSGRAGSYNEQFF
>TRBV27
CASSFNRGSYEQYF
>TRBV27
CASRIQGARAYEQYF
>TRBV7-9
CASSLGAYGYTF